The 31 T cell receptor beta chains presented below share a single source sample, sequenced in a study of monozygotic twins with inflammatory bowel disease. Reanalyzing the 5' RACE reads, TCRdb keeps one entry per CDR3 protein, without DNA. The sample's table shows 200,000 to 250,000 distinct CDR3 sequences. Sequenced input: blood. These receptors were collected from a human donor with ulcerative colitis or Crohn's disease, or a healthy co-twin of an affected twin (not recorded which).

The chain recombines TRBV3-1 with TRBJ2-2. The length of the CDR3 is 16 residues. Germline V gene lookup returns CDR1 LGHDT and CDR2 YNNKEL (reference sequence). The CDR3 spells CASQGHRTANTGELFF. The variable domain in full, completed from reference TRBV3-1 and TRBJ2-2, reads DTAVSQTPKYLVTQMGNDKSIKCEQNLGHDTMYWYKQDSKKFLKIMFSYNNKELIINETVPNRFSPKSPDKAHLNLHINSLELGDSAVYFCASQGHRTANTGELFFGEGSRLTVL.

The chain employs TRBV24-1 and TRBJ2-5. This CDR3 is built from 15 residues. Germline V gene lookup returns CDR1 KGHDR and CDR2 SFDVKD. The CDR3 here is CATSFLLPYQETQYF.

The CDR3 here is CASSPTSGGPRTDTQYF. This chain uses TRBV12-3 or TRBV12-4 with TRBJ2-3; with no DNA, the TCRdb D assignment of TRBD2 cannot be verified. This CDR3 spans 17 amino acids.

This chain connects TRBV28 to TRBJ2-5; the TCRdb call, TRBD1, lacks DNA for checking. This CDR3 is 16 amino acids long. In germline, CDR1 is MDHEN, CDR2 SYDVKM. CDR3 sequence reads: CASSFFWDRGSETQYF.

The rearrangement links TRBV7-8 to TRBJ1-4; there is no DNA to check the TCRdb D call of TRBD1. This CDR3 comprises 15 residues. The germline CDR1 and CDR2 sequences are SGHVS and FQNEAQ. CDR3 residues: CASSPGGGRWEKLFF. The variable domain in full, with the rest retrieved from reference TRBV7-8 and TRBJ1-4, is GAGVSQSPRYKVAKRGQDVALRCDPISGHVSLFWYQQALGQGPEFLTYFQNEAQLDKSGLPSDRFFAERPEGSVSTLKIQRTQQEDSAVYLCASSPGGGRWEKLFFGSGTQLSVL.

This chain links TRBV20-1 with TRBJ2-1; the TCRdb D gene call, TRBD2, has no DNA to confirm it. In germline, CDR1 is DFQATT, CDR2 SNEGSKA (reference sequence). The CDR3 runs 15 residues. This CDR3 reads CSALLPAGEYNEQFF.

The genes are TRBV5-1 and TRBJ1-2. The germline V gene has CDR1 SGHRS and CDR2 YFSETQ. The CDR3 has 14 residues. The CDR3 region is CASSLDGGDYGYTF.

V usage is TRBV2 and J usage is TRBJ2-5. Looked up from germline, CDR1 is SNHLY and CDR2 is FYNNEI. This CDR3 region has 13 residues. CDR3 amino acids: CASSDGGQETQYF.

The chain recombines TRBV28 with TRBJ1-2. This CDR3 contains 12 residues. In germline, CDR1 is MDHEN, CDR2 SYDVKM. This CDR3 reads CASSLELGGYTF.

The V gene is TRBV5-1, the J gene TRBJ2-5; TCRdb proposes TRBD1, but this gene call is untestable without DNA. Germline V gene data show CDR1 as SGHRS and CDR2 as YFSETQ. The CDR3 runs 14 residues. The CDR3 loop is CASSPGTGIKTQYF. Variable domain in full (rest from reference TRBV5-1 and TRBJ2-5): KAGVTQTPRYLIKTRGQQVTLSCSPISGHRSVSWYQQTPGQGLQFLFEYFSETQRNKGNFPGRFSGRQFSNSRSEMNVSTLELGDSALYLCASSPGTGIKTQYFGPGTRLLVL.

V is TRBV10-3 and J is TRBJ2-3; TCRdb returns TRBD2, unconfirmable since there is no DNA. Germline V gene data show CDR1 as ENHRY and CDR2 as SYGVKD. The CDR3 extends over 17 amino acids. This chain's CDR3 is CAIGEGATSGRTDTQYF.

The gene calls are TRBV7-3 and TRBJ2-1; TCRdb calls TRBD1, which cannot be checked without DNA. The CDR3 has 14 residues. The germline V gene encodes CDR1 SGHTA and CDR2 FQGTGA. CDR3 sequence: CASSPQGPYNEQFF. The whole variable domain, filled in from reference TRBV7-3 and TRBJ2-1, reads GAGVSQTPSNKVTEKGKYVELRCDPISGHTALYWYRQSLGQGPEFLIYFQGTGAADDSGLPNDRFFAVRPEGSVSTLKIQRTERGDSAVYLCASSPQGPYNEQFFGPGTRLTVL.

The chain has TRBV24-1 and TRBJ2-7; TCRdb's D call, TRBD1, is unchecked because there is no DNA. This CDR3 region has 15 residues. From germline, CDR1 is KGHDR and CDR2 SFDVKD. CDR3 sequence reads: CATSEGGQGANEQYF.

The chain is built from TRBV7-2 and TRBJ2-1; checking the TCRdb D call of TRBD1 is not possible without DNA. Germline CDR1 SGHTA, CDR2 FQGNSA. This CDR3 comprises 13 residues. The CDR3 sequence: CASSDPQRGLEGF.

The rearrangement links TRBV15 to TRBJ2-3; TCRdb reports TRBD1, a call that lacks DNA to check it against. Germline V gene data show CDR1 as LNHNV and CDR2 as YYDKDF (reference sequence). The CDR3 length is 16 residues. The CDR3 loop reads CATSKPGTPSTDTQYF. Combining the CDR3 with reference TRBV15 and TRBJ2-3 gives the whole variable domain DAMVIQNPRYQVTQFGKPVTLSCSQTLNHNVMYWYQQKSSQAPKLLFHYYDKDFNNEADTPDNFQSRRPNTSFCFLDIRSPGLGDTAMYLCATSKPGTPSTDTQYFGPGTRLTVL.

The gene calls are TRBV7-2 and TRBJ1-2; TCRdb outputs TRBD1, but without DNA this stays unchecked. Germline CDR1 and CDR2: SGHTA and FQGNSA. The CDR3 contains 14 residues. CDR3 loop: CASSPQGEGYGYTF.

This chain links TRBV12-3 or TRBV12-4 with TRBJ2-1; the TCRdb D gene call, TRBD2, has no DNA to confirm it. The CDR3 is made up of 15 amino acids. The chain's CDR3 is CASSQGLVVMDEQFF.

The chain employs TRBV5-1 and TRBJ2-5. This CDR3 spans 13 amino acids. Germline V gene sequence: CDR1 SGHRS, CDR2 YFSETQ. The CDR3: CASSLDLAETQYF.

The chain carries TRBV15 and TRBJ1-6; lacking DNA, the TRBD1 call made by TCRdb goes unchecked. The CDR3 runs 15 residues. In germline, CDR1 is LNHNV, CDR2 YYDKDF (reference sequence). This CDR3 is CATSQGASRNSPLHF.

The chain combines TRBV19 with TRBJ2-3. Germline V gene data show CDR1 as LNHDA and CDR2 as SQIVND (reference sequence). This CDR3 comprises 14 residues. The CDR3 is CASTPFGVTDTQYF.

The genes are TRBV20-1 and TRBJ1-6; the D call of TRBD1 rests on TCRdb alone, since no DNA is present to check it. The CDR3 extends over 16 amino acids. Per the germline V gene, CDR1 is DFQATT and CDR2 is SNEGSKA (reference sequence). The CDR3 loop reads CSTQTGTFSYNSPLHF.

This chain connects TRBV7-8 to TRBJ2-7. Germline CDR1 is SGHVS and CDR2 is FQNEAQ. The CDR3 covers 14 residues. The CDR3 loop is CASSLTGLNYEQYF.

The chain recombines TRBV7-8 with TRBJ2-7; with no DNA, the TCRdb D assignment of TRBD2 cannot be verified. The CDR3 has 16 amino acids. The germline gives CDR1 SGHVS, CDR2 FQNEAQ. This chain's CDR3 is CASSFLGPEALLEQYF.

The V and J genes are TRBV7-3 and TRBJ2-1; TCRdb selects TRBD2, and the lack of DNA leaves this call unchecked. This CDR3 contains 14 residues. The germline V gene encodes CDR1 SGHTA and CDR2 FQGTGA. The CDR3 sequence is CASSRLAGDNEQFF. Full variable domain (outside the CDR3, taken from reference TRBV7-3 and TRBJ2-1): GAGVSQTPSNKVTEKGKYVELRCDPISGHTALYWYRQSLGQGPEFLIYFQGTGAADDSGLPNDRFFAVRPEGSVSTLKIQRTERGDSAVYLCASSRLAGDNEQFFGPGTRLTVL.

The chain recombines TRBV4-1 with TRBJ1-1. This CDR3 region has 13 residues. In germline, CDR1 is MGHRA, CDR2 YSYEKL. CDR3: CASTQGSSTEAFF.

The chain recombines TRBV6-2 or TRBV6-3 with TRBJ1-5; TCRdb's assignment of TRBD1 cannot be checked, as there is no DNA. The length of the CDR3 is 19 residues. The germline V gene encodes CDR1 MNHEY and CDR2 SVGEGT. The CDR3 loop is CASSAHPGTGSNRDQPQHF.

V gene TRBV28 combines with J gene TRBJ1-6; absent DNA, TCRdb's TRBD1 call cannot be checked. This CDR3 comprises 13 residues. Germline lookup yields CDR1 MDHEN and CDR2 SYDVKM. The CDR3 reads CASSPPVGGPLHF.

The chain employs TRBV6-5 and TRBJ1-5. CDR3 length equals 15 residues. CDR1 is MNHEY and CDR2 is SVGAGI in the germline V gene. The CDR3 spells CASSWGVLSNQPQHF.

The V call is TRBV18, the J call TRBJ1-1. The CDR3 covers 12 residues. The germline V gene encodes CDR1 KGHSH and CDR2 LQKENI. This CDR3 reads CASSNSNAEAFF.

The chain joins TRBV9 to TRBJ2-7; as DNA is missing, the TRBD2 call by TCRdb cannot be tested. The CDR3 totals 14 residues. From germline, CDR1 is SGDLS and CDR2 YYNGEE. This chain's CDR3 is CASSVEREAYEQYF.

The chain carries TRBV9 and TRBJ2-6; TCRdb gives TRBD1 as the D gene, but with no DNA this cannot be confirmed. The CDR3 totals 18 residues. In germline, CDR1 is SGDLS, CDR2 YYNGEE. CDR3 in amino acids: CASSVAGGLATGANVLTF.